One and the same sample provided the 2 T cell receptor beta chains below, sequenced in a study of metastatic and nonmetastatic thyroid tumors. Among the patients, none had received any treatment before thyroid surgery. Through MiXCR, TCRdb re-clonotyped the PCR reads. The sample has approximately 41,000 clones, less than 25% seen once. Material for sequencing was tumor tissue. All receptors come from a female donor with papillary thyroid cancer or a benign thyroid nodule (not recorded which). Some clones in this sample may be carry-over from other donors' samples.

This clone was observed a single time. The chain recombines TRBV3-1 with TRBJ2-5, with a possible D match to TRBD1 (5 bases). CDR3 length equals 15 residues. V was clipped by 0 bases and J by 4 bases, with 12 bases between them. Looked up from germline, CDR1 is LGHDT and CDR2 is YNNKEL (reference sequence). DNA for the CDR3: TGTGCCAGCAGCCAAGAAGGTAGGGGCCGAGAGACCCAGTACTTC. It yields the protein CASSQEGRGRETQYF.

V usage is TRBV6-2 or TRBV6-3 and J usage is TRBJ2-5, with 8 bases that match TRBD2. The V gene end was trimmed by 6 bases and the J gene end by 2 bases; junction bases not matched to a gene: 8. The CDR3 runs to 15 residues. From germline, CDR1 is MNHEY and CDR2 SVGEGT. The DNA for the CDR3 is TGTGCCAGCAGGACGGGGGGGCGAGGACAAGAGACCCAGTACTTC. Its protein product is CASRTGGRGQETQYF.